The 4 T cell receptor beta chains reported below all come from one sample, sequenced in a study of blood T cell repertoires in COVID-19. TCRdb's copy holds only in-frame clones and misses some; the assay was immunoSEQ multiplex PCR. The repertoire includes 150,000 to 200,000 clones, roughly 87% of them detected once, and approximately 2% sits in the top ten. Sample: peripheral blood. These receptors were taken from a man aged 18 to 29 who had recovered from COVID-19.

Written as DNA, the CDR3 is TGCGCCAGCAGCTTGGCCCGACTAGACCAAGAGACCCAGTACTTC. Translated: CASSLARLDQETQYF. The chain joins TRBV5-1 to TRBJ2-5, with D possibly being TRBD2 (6 bases). The CDR3 sequence is 15 residues long. CDR1 is SGHRS and CDR2 is YFSETQ in the germline V gene. V shed 0 bases and J shed 0 bases, with 9 bases lying between them.

The chain has TRBV6-2 or TRBV6-3 and TRBJ2-1; 10 bases map to TRBD2. In germline, CDR1 is MNHEY, CDR2 SVGEGT. J was trimmed by 0 bases and V by 6 bases; bases with no gene match: 8. The CDR3 has 17 residues. CDR3 in amino acids: CASSPRTSGTSYNEQFF. The CDR3 nucleotides are TGTGCCAGCAGCCCAAGGACTAGCGGCACCTCCTACAATGAGCAGTTCTTC.

V gene TRBV27 combines with J gene TRBJ2-7; D is undetermined. Germline V CDR1 and CDR2: MNHEY, SMNVEV (reference sequence). Trimming took 2 bases from V and 2 from J, leaving 10 bases between them. This CDR3 contains 14 residues. The DNA of the CDR3 is TGTGCCAGCAGTTTACACGCTACCACCTACGAGCAGTACTTC. As protein: CASSLHATTYEQYF.

The V gene is TRBV6-2 or TRBV6-3, the J gene TRBJ2-7; no definite D call. Germline lookup yields CDR1 MNHEY and CDR2 SVGEGT. The germline V and J ends were trimmed by 0 bases and 2 bases, with 8 bases remaining between them. The CDR3 has 14 residues. The CDR3 nucleotides read TGTGCCAGCAGTTACTCGAGCCAAGCCTACGAGCAGTACTTC. Translated: CASSYSSQAYEQYF.